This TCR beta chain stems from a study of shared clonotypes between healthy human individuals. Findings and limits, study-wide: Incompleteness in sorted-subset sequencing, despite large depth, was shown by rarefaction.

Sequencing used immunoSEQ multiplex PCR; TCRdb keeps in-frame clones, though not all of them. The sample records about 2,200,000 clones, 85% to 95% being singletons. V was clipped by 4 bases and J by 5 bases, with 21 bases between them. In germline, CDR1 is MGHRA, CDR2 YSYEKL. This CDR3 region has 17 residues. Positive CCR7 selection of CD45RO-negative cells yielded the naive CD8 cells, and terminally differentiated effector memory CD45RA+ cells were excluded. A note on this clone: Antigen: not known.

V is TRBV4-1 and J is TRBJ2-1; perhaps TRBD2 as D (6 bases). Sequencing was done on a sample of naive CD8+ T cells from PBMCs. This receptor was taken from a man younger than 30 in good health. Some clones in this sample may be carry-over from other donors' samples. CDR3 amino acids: CASSPVHGTAFDNEQFF. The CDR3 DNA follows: TGCGCCAGCAGCCCGGTCCACGGGACTGCTTTTGACAATGAGCAGTTCTTC.